This entry describes one T cell receptor beta chain. This record belongs to a study of OX40 agonist ivuxolimab in advanced cancers. Study at large: Every 2 weeks, patients got intravenous ivuxolimab at one of six dose levels (0.01-10 mg/kg).

Method: immunoSEQ multiplex PCR; TCRdb's copy keeps in-frame clones and lacks some. The sample contains tens of thousands of clones, 90% of which appear only once. This specimen was CD4+ or CD8+ T cells sorted from blood, taken in a trial of the OX40 agonist ivuxolimab. The TCR was taken from an adult with an advanced solid tumor such as melanoma, head and neck, liver or kidney cancer.

The CDR3 sequence: CASSEGRLGTPYEQYF. The DNA for the CDR3 is TGTGCCAGCAGTGAGGGCAGGCTGGGCACCCCCTACGAGCAGTACTTC. V gene TRBV2 combines with J gene TRBJ2-7; D remains unclear. V lost 3 bases to trimming and J lost 2 bases, with 17 bases between them. The V gene's germline CDR1 is SNHLY and CDR2 FYNNEI. The CDR3 has 16 residues.